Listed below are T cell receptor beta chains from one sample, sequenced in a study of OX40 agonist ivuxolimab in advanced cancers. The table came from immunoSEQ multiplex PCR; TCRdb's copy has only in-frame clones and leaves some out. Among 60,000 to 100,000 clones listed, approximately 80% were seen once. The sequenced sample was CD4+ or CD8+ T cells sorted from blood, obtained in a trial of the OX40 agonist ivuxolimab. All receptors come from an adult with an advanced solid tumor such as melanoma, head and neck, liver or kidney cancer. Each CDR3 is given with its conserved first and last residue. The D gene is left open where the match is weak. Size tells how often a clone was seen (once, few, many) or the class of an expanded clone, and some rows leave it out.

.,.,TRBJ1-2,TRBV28,CASLNPGGNYGYTF,TGTGCCAGCCTAAACCCAGGAGGAAACTATGGCTACACCTTC
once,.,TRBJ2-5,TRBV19,CASSISGAGFRETQYF,TGTGCCAGTAGTATAAGTGGTGCAGGGTTCCGGGAGACCCAGTACTTC
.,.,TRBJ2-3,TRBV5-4,CASSLAGPDTQYF,TGTGCCAGCAGCTTGGCGGGGCCAGATACGCAGTATTTT
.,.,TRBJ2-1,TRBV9,CASSTYRDRESGEQFF,TGTGCCAGCAGCACGTACCGGGACCGAGAGTCTGGGGAGCAGTTCTTC
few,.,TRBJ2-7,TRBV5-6,CASKAMVGYEQYF,TGTGCCAGCAAAGCCATGGTTGGCTACGAGCAGTACTTC
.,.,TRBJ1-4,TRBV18,CASSPPERVELFF,TGTGCCAGCTCACCTCCGGAAAGGGTGGAACTGTTTTTT
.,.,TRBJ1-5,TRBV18,CASSPFSGPWNQPQHF,TGTGCCAGCTCCCCCTTTTCGGGGCCCTGGAATCAGCCCCAGCATTTT
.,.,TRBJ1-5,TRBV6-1,CASSEGRNQPQHF,TGTGCCAGCAGTGAAGGGCGCAATCAGCCCCAGCATTTT
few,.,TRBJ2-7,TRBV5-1,CASSLGISGSFYEQYF,TGCGCCAGCAGCTTGGGAATATCGGGGTCGTTCTACGAGCAGTACTTC
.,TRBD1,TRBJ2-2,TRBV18,CASSPSTGGLNGAGELFF,TGTGCCAGCTCACCTTCGACAGGGGGCCTAAACGGGGCCGGGGAGCTGTTTTTT
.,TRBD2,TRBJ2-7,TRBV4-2,CASSQGVGGYEQYF,TGTGCCAGCAGCCAAGGAGTCGGGGGGTACGAGCAGTACTTC
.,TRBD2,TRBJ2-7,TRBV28,CASSFKLGGLAGDSSYEQYF,TGTGCCAGCAGTTTTAAGCTGGGGGGACTAGCGGGAGATTCCTCCTACGAGCAGTACTTC
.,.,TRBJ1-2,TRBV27,CASRVGTKSGYTF,TGTGCCAGCAGAGTAGGAACCAAGTCGGGCTACACCTTC
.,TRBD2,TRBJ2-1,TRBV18,CASSMRLAGFNYNEQFF,TGTGCCAGCTCAATGAGACTAGCGGGATTCAACTACAATGAGCAGTTCTTC
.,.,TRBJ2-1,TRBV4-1,CASSSGTASYNEQFF,TGCGCCAGCAGCTCCGGGACCGCATCCTACAATGAGCAGTTCTTC
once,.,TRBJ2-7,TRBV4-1,CASSQGLSKWGYEQYF,TGCGCCAGCAGCCAAGGTTTGTCCAAATGGGGCTACGAGCAGTACTTC
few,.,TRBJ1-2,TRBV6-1,CASSEVGANYGYTF,TGTGCCAGCAGTGAGGTGGGGGCTAACTATGGCTACACCTTC
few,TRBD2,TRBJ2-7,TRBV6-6,CAIRGETSGKNEQYF,TGTGCCATCAGGGGGGAGACTAGCGGGAAGAACGAGCAGTACTTC
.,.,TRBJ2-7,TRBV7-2,CASSSGHSYEQYF,TGTGCCAGCAGCTCGGGACACTCCTACGAGCAGTACTTC
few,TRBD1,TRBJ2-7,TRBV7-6,CASSAMTGAYEQYF,TGTGCCAGCAGCGCAATGACAGGGGCCTACGAGCAGTACTTC
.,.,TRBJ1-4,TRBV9,CASSAHPGAVNEKLFF,TGTGCCAGCAGCGCCCACCCCGGGGCGGTTAATGAAAAACTGTTTTTT
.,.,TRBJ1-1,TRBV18,CASSPSRETEAFF,TGTGCCAGCTCACCAAGCCGGGAGACTGAAGCTTTCTTT
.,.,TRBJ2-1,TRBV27,CASSHGTDNEQFF,TGTGCCAGCAGTCACGGGACGGACAATGAGCAGTTCTTC
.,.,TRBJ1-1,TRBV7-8,CASSPRFGVGTEAFF,TGTGCCAGCAGCCCCCGATTCGGGGTCGGCACTGAAGCTTTCTTT
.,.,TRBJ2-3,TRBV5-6,CASSLGQGDTQYF,TGTGCCAGCAGCTTGGGACAAGGAGATACGCAGTATTTT
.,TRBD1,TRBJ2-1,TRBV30,CAWNRGQYNEQFF,TGTGCCTGGAATAGGGGACAGTACAATGAGCAGTTCTTC
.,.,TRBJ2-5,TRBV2,CASTSGEQTQYF,TGTGCCAGCACGTCAGGGGAACAGACCCAGTACTTC
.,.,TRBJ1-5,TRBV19,CASSLKQGLQPQHF,TGTGCCAGTAGTTTAAAACAGGGCCTTCAGCCCCAGCATTTT
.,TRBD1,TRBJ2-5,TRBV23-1,CASSHVSTGQQETQYF,TGCGCCAGCAGTCACGTCTCGACGGGACAGCAAGAGACCCAGTACTTC
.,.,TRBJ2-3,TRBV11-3,CASSFRADNTDTQYF,TGTGCCAGCAGCTTCCGGGCCGACAACACAGATACGCAGTATTTT
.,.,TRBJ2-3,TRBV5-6,CASSTGRLTIGKYF,TGTGCCAGCAGCACGGGACGGTTAACGATTGGAAAGTATTTT
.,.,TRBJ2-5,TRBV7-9,CASSLGRGGETQYF,TGTGCCAGCAGCTTAGGTAGAGGAGGAGAGACCCAGTACTTC
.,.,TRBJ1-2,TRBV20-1,CSASSIDGYTF,TGCAGTGCTAGCTCCATAGATGGCTACACCTTC
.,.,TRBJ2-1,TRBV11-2,CASSLAAGGIGRSNEQFF,TGTGCCAGCAGCTTAGCGGCAGGTGGGATCGGAAGGAGCAATGAGCAGTTCTTC
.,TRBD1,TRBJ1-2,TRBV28,CASRFGGDSYGYTF,TGTGCCAGCAGGTTTGGCGGGGACAGCTATGGCTACACCTTC
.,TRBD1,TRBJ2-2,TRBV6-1,CASSPMTGVAGELFF,TGTGCCAGCAGCCCTATGACAGGGGTTGCCGGGGAGCTGTTTTTT
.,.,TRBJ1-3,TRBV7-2,CATRTGGSGNTIYF,TGTGCCACCCGAACGGGGGGCTCAGGAAACACCATATATTTT
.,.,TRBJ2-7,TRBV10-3,CAISVGAERSYEQYF,TGTGCCATCAGTGTTGGAGCGGAGAGATCCTACGAGCAGTACTTC
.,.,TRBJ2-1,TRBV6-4,CASSDNRAGHNEQFF,TGTGCCAGCAGTGACAACAGGGCTGGGCACAATGAGCAGTTCTTC
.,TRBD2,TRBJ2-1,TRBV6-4,CASSAGTSGSHEQFF,TGTGCCAGCAGTGCGGGGACTAGCGGGAGCCATGAGCAGTTCTTC
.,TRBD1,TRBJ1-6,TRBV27,CASSFSSPGTGYNSPLHF,TGTGCCAGCAGTTTTTCGAGCCCCGGGACAGGGTATAATTCACCCCTCCACTTT
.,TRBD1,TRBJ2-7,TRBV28,CASSFDRGPYEQYF,TGTGCCAGCAGTTTCGACAGGGGGCCCTACGAGCAGTACTTC
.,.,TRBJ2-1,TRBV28,CASSLGKSEQFF,TGTGCCAGCAGTTTAGGTAAAAGTGAGCAGTTCTTC
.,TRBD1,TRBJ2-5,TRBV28,CASSARTGGGKTQYF,TGTGCCAGCAGTGCCCGGACAGGGGGCGGGAAGACCCAGTACTTC
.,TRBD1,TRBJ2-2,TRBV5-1,CASSLATGQGAGELFF,TGCGCCAGCAGCTTGGCCACAGGACAGGGGGCCGGGGAGCTGTTTTTT